The rows below give T cell receptor beta chains drawn from one sample of a study of response to subunit inactivated influenza vaccine. Each CDR3 protein is one row after TCRdb ran MiXCR on the RT-PCR reads. The data show about 650,000 distinct CDR3 sequences, around 13% seen once. The material was PBMCs from blood, obtained roughly 2 weeks before vaccination. These receptors were taken from a middle-aged man who received an inactivated influenza vaccine. Both conserved end residues are part of each CDR3. The D gene is left open where the match is weak. Clone size appears in some rows only: once, few, many, or a class for an expanded clone.

D,size,V,J,CDR3,DNA
.,few,TRBV18,TRBJ2-3,CASSVASGDTQYF,TGTGCCAGCTCAGTCGCTTCCGGAGATACGCAGTATTTT
.,few,TRBV3-1,TRBJ1-1,CASSQESSKAFF,TGTGCCAGCAGCCAAGAATCGAGTAAAGCTTTCTTT
.,few,TRBV28,TRBJ1-2,CASRLGRLYGYTF,TGTGCCAGCAGGCTAGGGCGACTCTATGGCTACACCTTC
TRBD1,.,TRBV20-1,TRBJ1-6,CSARTGTAGYNSPLHF,TGCAGTGCTAGAACCGGGACAGCAGGATATAATTCACCCCTCCACTTT
TRBD2,.,TRBV7-9,TRBJ2-1,CASSLRAGGYNVQFF,TGTGCCAGCAGCTTACGAGCGGGAGGCTACAATGTGCAGTTCTTC
.,.,TRBV7-2,TRBJ2-7,CASSLSVQGSEQYF,TGTGCCAGCAGCTTATCCGTTCAGGGTTCCGAGCAGTACTTC
.,many,TRBV18,TRBJ2-1,CASSPRESFNEQFF,TGTGCCAGCTCACCCCGGGAGTCCTTCAATGAGCAGTTCTTC
TRBD1,many,TRBV27,TRBJ2-1,CASSLKGAREQFF,TGTGCCAGCAGTCTTAAGGGGGCGCGTGAGCAGTTCTTC
.,.,TRBV7-9,TRBJ1-6,CASSLDTGLAPLHF,TGTGCCAGCAGCTTAGACACAGGGCTAGCACCCCTCCACTTT
.,.,TRBV7-2,TRBJ1-1,CASRVKGVNTEAFF,TGTGCCAGCAGAGTCAAGGGAGTGAACACTGAAGCTTTCTTT
.,many,TRBV24-1,TRBJ1-1,CATSPDGTNTEAFF,TGTGCCACCAGCCCGGACGGAACTAACACTGAAGCTTTCTTT
.,few,TRBV9,TRBJ2-1,CASSVEKGSYNEQFF,TGTGCCAGCAGCGTAGAGAAGGGGTCCTACAATGAGCAGTTCTTC
.,many,TRBV20-1,TRBJ2-5,CSASRRNQETQYF,TGCAGTGCTAGCCGGCGAAACCAAGAGACCCAGTACTTC
.,many,TRBV2,TRBJ2-2,CASSKTRFTGELFF,TGTGCCAGCAGTAAGACTAGGTTCACCGGGGAGCTGTTTTTT
.,few,TRBV12-3/TRBV12-4,TRBJ1-1,CASSGRVMNTEAFF,TGTGCCAGCAGCGGACGGGTTATGAACACTGAAGCTTTCTTT
.,.,TRBV20-1,TRBJ2-2,CSGSGANTGELFF,TGCAGTGGATCCGGAGCGAACACCGGGGAGCTGTTTTTT
TRBD1,few,TRBV7-6,TRBJ2-1,CASSSWDRGLGEQFF,TGTGCCAGCAGCTCGTGGGACAGAGGTTTGGGTGAGCAGTTCTTC
.,few,TRBV29-1,TRBJ2-1,CSVDLASTYNEQFF,TGCAGCGTGGATCTAGCGAGCACCTACAATGAGCAGTTCTTC
.,.,TRBV6-6,TRBJ2-7,CASSYSDGREQYF,TGTGCCAGCAGTTACTCGGATGGCCGCGAGCAGTACTTC
.,many,TRBV5-1,TRBJ2-5,CASTELLGGETQYF,TGCGCCAGCACCGAGCTTCTCGGGGGAGAGACCCAGTACTTC
.,.,TRBV7-9,TRBJ1-2,CASSFEPREGYTF,TGTGCCAGCAGCTTTGAGCCCAGGGAAGGCTACACCTTC
TRBD1,few,TRBV30,TRBJ1-1,CAWSRQGSAEAFF,TGTGCCTGGAGCAGACAGGGGAGTGCTGAAGCTTTCTTT
.,few,TRBV10-3,TRBJ1-3,CAICDSDSGNTIYF,TGTGCCATCTGCGACAGTGACTCTGGAAACACCATATATTTT
TRBD2,few,TRBV29-1,TRBJ2-3,CSAGEGTSGGASDTQYF,TGCAGCGCCGGGGAAGGGACTAGCGGGGGGGCTTCTGATACGCAGTATTTT
.,many,TRBV7-9,TRBJ2-1,CASSLSVEGEQFF,TGTGCCAGCAGCTTAAGTGTGGAGGGGGAGCAGTTCTTC
.,few,TRBV18,TRBJ1-1,CASSEGGRGWAFF,TGTGCCAGCTCAGAGGGAGGCCGCGGATGGGCTTTCTTT
.,.,TRBV5-5,TRBJ2-7,CASSLGFNAPYEQYF,TGTGCCAGCAGCTTGGGGTTCAACGCCCCTTACGAGCAGTACTTC
.,.,TRBV20-1,TRBJ1-4,CSARDYRDGTNEKLFF,TGCAGTGCTAGAGATTACAGGGACGGCACTAATGAAAAACTGTTTTTT
.,few,TRBV4-3,TRBJ2-3,CASSQDKWGTDTQYF,TGCGCCAGCAGCCAAGATAAGTGGGGCACAGATACGCAGTATTTT
.,.,TRBV9,TRBJ1-2,CASSMDNGLNYGYTF,TGTGCCAGCAGCATGGACAACGGGCTTAACTATGGCTACACCTTC
.,few,TRBV7-2,TRBJ2-2,CASRYQANTGELFF,TGTGCCAGCAGATACCAGGCGAACACCGGGGAGCTGTTTTTT
TRBD1,few,TRBV28,TRBJ1-1,CASSGRGRGEAFF,TGTGCCAGCAGTGGAAGGGGGCGCGGTGAAGCTTTCTTT
TRBD2,few,TRBV20-1,TRBJ2-1,CSARWGTSGGNEQFF,TGCAGTGCTAGATGGGGGACTAGCGGGGGGAATGAGCAGTTCTTC
TRBD2,.,TRBV27,TRBJ2-5,CASSSGLAGGVRETQYF,TGTGCCAGCAGTTCTGGACTAGCGGGGGGTGTCAGGGAGACCCAGTACTTC
TRBD1,few,TRBV10-3,TRBJ2-1,CAISWDRGVDEQFF,TGTGCCATCAGTTGGGACAGGGGGGTGGATGAGCAGTTCTTC
.,few,TRBV6-2/TRBV6-3,TRBJ1-1,CASSYELPRKNTEAFF,TGTGCCAGCAGTTATGAATTACCGCGGAAGAACACTGAAGCTTTCTTT
.,.,TRBV20-1,TRBJ1-5,CSAPTVSQPQHF,TGCAGTGCTCCGACGGTGTCACAGCCCCAGCATTTT
TRBD2,.,TRBV20-1,TRBJ2-5,CSARVLAGGETQYF,TGCAGTGCTAGAGTTCTAGCGGGAGGGGAGACCCAGTACTTC
TRBD2,.,TRBV6-2/TRBV6-3,TRBJ2-3,CASSSGTSGGDTQYF,TGTGCCAGCAGTTCCGGGACTAGCGGGGGAGATACGCAGTATTTT
TRBD1,.,TRBV5-1,TRBJ2-7,CASSLWDSADEQYF,TGCGCCAGCAGCTTGTGGGACAGCGCGGACGAGCAGTACTTC
.,few,TRBV7-3,TRBJ2-5,CASSPSAQFETQYF,TGTGCCAGCAGCCCATCGGCACAGTTCGAGACCCAGTACTTC
.,many,TRBV10-3,TRBJ2-4,CAIKGVSNIQYF,TGTGCCATCAAAGGGGTGTCGAACATTCAGTACTTC
.,.,TRBV5-6,TRBJ2-2,CASSGDKNTGELFF,TGTGCCAGCAGTGGCGATAAGAACACCGGGGAGCTGTTTTTT
.,many,TRBV27,TRBJ2-5,CASSSIRGAETQYF,TGTGCCAGCAGTTCTATTCGGGGGGCAGAGACCCAGTACTTC
TRBD2,few,TRBV12-3/TRBV12-4,TRBJ2-1,CASSFGPAGGDNEQFF,TGTGCCAGCAGTTTTGGTCCAGCGGGAGGAGACAATGAGCAGTTCTTC
.,.,TRBV7-9,TRBJ2-2,CASSLGQALGELFF,TGTGCCAGCAGCTTAGGACAGGCCCTCGGGGAGCTGTTTTTT
TRBD2,few,TRBV29-1,TRBJ2-3,CSVAGGGYATDTQYF,TGCAGCGTTGCCGGCGGGGGGTACGCCACAGATACGCAGTATTTT
TRBD1,.,TRBV7-2,TRBJ1-6,CASSLRTGGYAPLHF,TGTGCCAGCAGCTTAAGGACAGGGGGATACGCACCCCTCCACTTT
TRBD2,.,TRBV7-9,TRBJ2-3,CASSGQRGSRTDTQYF,TGTGCCAGCAGCGGACAGCGGGGGTCACGCACAGATACGCAGTATTTT
TRBD2,.,TRBV7-9,TRBJ2-7,CASSWASGPYEQYF,TGTGCCAGCAGCTGGGCTAGCGGTCCCTACGAGCAGTACTTC